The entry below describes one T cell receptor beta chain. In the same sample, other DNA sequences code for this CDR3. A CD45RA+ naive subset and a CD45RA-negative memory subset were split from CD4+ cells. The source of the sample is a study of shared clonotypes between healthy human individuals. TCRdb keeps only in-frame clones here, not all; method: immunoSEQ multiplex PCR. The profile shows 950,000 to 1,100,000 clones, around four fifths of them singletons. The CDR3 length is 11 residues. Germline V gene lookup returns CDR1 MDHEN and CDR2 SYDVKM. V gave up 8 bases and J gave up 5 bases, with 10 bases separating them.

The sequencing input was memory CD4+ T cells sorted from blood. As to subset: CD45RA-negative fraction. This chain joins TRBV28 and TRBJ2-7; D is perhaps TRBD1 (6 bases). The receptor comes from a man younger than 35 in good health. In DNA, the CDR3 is TGTGCCAGCCGAACAGGGAACGAGCAGTACTTC. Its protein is CASRTGNEQYF. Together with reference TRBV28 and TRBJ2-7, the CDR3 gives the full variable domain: DVKVTQSSRYLVKRTGEKVFLECVQDMDHENMFWYRQDPGLGLRLIYFSYDVKMKEKGDIPEGYSVSREKKERFSLILESASTNQTSMYLCASRTGNEQYFGPGTRLTVT.